The present T cell receptor beta chain was sequenced within a study of radiotherapy plus CTLA-4 blockade in lung cancer. Study background: For less than 20% of patients, objective responses occurred, and approximately 30% had disease control.

Profiled with immunoSEQ multiplex PCR; TCRdb holds only in-frame clones, not every one. The repertoire consists of 75,000 to 100,000 clones, with 65% to 75% occurring once and the leading ten covering roughly 2.8%. Germline V gene sequence: CDR1 SGHVS, CDR2 FNYEAQ. CDR3 length: 14 amino acids. The V end lost 1 base, the J end lost 1 base, and 8 bases lay between the germline ends. The rearrangement joins TRBV7-6 to TRBJ2-7; D gene uncertain. The sequence was obtained from a human donor with non-small cell lung cancer who had a partial response to radiotherapy plus ipilimumab. Some clones in this sample may be carry-over from other donors' samples. The specimen was peripheral blood, collected from a patient treated with radiotherapy plus ipilimumab. The CDR3 is CASSLVATSYEQYF. CDR3 nucleotides: TGTGCCAGCAGCTTAGTGGCCACGTCCTACGAGCAGTACTTC.